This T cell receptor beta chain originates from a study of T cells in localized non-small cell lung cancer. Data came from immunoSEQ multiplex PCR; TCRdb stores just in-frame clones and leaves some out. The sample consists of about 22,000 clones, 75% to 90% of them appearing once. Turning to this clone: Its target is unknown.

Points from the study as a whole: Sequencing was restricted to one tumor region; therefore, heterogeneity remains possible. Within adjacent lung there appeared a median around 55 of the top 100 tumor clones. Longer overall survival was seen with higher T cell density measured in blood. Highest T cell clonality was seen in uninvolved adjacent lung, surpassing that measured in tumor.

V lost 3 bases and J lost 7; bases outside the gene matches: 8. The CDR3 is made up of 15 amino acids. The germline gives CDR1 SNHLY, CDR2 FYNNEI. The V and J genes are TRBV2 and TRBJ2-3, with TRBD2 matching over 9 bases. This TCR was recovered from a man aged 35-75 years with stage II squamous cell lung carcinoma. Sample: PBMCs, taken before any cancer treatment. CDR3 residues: CASSEMGGGANTQYF. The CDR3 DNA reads TGTGCCAGCAGTGAGATGGGCGGGGGGGCCAATACGCAGTATTTT.